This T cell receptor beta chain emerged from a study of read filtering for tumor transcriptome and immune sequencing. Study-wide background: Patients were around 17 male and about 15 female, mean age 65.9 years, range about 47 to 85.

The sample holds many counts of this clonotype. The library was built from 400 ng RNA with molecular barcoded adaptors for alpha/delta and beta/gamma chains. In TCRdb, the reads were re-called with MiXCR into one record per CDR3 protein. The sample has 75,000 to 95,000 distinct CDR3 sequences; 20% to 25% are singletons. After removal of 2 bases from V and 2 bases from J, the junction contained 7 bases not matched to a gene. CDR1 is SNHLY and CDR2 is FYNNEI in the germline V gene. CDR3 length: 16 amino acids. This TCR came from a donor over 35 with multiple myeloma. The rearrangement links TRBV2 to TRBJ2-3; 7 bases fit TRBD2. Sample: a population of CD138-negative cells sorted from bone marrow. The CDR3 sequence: CASSERAGEYTDTQYF. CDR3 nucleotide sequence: TGTGCCAGCAGTGAAAGGGCGGGGGAGTACACAGATACGCAGTATTTT.